This is a list of T cell receptor beta chains from one sample in a study of Graves' ophthalmopathy and Graves' hyperthyroidism. TCRdb used MiXCR to reprocess the multiplex PCR reads, holding one entry per CDR3 protein. The sample carries about 380,000 distinct CDR3 sequences, 15% to 19% recorded once. Material: peripheral blood. These receptors were taken from a young woman with stable Graves' hyperthyroidism. CDR3s include the opening cysteine and the closing phenylalanine or tryptophan. The order of the fields is V gene, J gene, CDR3 protein.

>TRBV27|TRBJ1-3
CASSTTGGGSGNTIYF
>TRBV6-5|TRBJ1-2
CASNPANGNYGYTF
>TRBV29-1|TRBJ1-1
CSPSLGQGSEAFF
>TRBV20-1|TRBJ1-1
CSASPPTGTLEAFF
>TRBV12-3/TRBV12-4|TRBJ2-2
CASTLTGGGELFF
>TRBV2|TRBJ2-7
CASSERLLREQYF
>TRBV7-9|TRBJ2-7
CASRSGTGSPEQYF
>TRBV9|TRBJ1-2
CASSGRTGSVDYGYTF
>TRBV2|TRBJ1-2
CASSEARGHGYTF
>TRBV2|TRBJ2-5
CASSVLAGDRRETQYF
>TRBV19|TRBJ1-2
CASSPRDRGFYGYTF
>TRBV7-9|TRBJ1-5
CASTRDGNQPQHF
>TRBV12-3/TRBV12-4|TRBJ1-2
CASVGGIDGYTF
>TRBV25-1|TRBJ1-2
CASSEPGSNYGYTF
>TRBV12-3/TRBV12-4|TRBJ1-2
CASSSRSGYGYTF
>TRBV5-1|TRBJ2-4
CASSWGPTGNIQYF
>TRBV20-1|TRBJ1-5
CSAPDRSDQPQHF
>TRBV12-3/TRBV12-4|TRBJ2-7
CASSFRRDHYEQYF
>TRBV5-1|TRBJ2-5
CASSWDRVQETQYF
>TRBV5-4|TRBJ2-5
CASGEGQGIIETQYF
>TRBV19|TRBJ2-7
CASSPSPTSGSYEQYF
>TRBV2|TRBJ2-4
CATTGGDIQYF
>TRBV5-1|TRBJ2-7
CASSLSGRVYEQYF
>TRBV5-1|TRBJ1-1
CASSSTAAGELAFF
>TRBV12-3/TRBV12-4|TRBJ1-5
CASSSPNQSQHF
>TRBV3-1|TRBJ2-5
CASSPPREGPRETQYF
>TRBV6-2/TRBV6-3|TRBJ2-5
CASRTGGGQETQYF
>TRBV6-1|TRBJ1-2
CASSPDYGYTF
>TRBV11-2|TRBJ1-6
CASSPLFNSHLHF
>TRBV20-1|TRBJ1-1
CSAAGRQEAFF
>TRBV11-2|TRBJ2-5
CASSARGAGGAAWETQYF
>TRBV5-1|TRBJ2-7
CASSQGEGYEQYF